Shown below are 27 T cell receptor beta chains from a single sample sequenced in a study of shared clonotypes between healthy human individuals. Libraries were prepared by immunoSEQ multiplex PCR; TCRdb keeps only in-frame clonotypes and omits some of them. The data hold more than 2 million clones, with over 85% observed a single time. Terminally differentiated effector memory CD45RA+ cells were excluded by CCR7 positive selection of CD45RO-negative cells. What was sequenced was naive CD8+ T cells sorted from blood. All receptors come from a man aged 18 to 30 in good health.

A word on this clone: A junction end diverges from the germline sequence, so it may reflect a read error. Other DNA sequences in the sample encode the same CDR3. The rearrangement links TRBV27 to TRBJ2-7; D perhaps matches TRBD1 (6 bases). The CDR3 covers 13 residues. Looked up from germline, CDR1 is MNHEY and CDR2 is SMNVEV (reference sequence). The CDR3 sequence is CASSLTGDYEQYF. The CDR3 DNA follows: TGTGCCAGCAGTTTGACAGGTGATTACGAGCAGTACTTT.

The chain carries TRBV5-6 and TRBJ2-3; D remains ambiguous. V was shortened by 2 bases and J by 0 bases, with 7 bases between the two germline ends. This CDR3 spans 14 amino acids. CDR1 and CDR2 (germline): SGHDT, YYEEEE. The CDR3: CASSFSSSTDTQYF. For the CDR3, the DNA is TGTGCCAGCAGCTTTTCCTCTAGCACAGATACGCAGTATTTT.

This clone was picked up one time. The chain links TRBV6-5 to TRBJ2-7; perhaps TRBD1 as D (5 bases). This CDR3 spans 13 amino acids. CDR1 and CDR2 (germline): MNHEY, SVGAGI. V shed 8 bases and J shed 1 base, with 12 bases lying between them. The CDR3 loop is CASGKTESYEQYF. The CDR3 DNA reads TGTGCCAGCGGTAAGACAGAATCCTACGAGCAGTACTTC.

The V gene is TRBV7-8, the J gene TRBJ2-1, with 13 bases lining up with TRBD2. The germline V gene encodes CDR1 SGHVS and CDR2 FQNEAQ. This CDR3 has 16 residues. Trimming removed 4 bases from V and 7 bases from J; junction bases left unmatched: 7. CDR3 in amino acids: CASSSGLAGVENEQFF. CDR3 nucleotide sequence: TGTGCCAGCAGCTCCGGACTAGCGGGAGTGGAGAATGAGCAGTTCTTC.

This chain connects TRBV28 to TRBJ2-1; 14 bases line up with TRBD2. This CDR3 comprises 15 residues. From germline, CDR1 is MDHEN and CDR2 SYDVKM. The ends lost 6 bases at V and 7 bases at J; junction bases unmatched: 5. The CDR3 spells CASSIGTSGGNEQFF. Here the CDR3 DNA reads TGTGCCAGCAGCATCGGGACTAGCGGGGGTAATGAGCAGTTCTTC.

This chain joins TRBV28 and TRBJ2-7; TRBD1 or TRBD2 may be the D gene (5 bases each). The V end was cut by 1 base, the J end by 0 bases, with 16 bases between. This CDR3 comprises 17 residues. Germline values: CDR1 MDHEN, CDR2 SYDVKM. As DNA, the CDR3 is TGTGCCAGCAGTTTATCGTTTCTGGGGACCTACTCCTACGAGCAGTACTTC. Translation: CASSLSFLGTYSYEQYF.

The V gene is TRBV12-5, the J gene TRBJ2-1, with no clear D. Germline CDR1 LGHNT, CDR2 FRNRAP. This CDR3 contains 13 residues. V lost 5 bases to trimming and J lost 4 bases, with 9 bases between them. The CDR3 DNA reads TGTGCTAGTGGTCTGGACGTTTACAATGAGCAGTTCTTC. Protein product: CASGLDVYNEQFF.

The chain employs TRBV30 and TRBJ1-1; no reliable D call. CDR1 and CDR2 from the germline V gene are GTSNPN and SVGIG (reference sequence). This CDR3 region has 13 residues. The germline V and J ends were trimmed by 0 bases and 8 bases, with 13 bases remaining between them. The chain's CDR3 is CAWSVGPAGEAFF. CDR3 DNA: TGTGCCTGGAGTGTAGGCCCGGCGGGGGAAGCTTTCTTT.

The chain is built from TRBV5-1 and TRBJ1-2; the D is unclear. The V end was cut by 5 bases, the J end by 0 bases, with 8 bases between. This CDR3 is built from 13 residues. Germline V gene data show CDR1 as SGHRS and CDR2 as YFSETQ. CDR3 nucleotide sequence: TGCGCCAGCAGTAGAAATTCTAACTATGGCTACACCTTC. Its translation: CASSRNSNYGYTF.

This chain connects TRBV7-9 to TRBJ1-4; 9 bases are a match to TRBD1. This CDR3 contains 16 residues. V was clipped by 4 bases and J by 6 bases; unmatched bases: 9. CDR1 and CDR2 (germline): SEHNR, FQNEAQ (reference sequence). CDR3 coding DNA: TGTGCCAGCAGCTCCTCGGGACAGGGCTTTGATGAAAAACTGTTTTTT. This codes for CASSSSGQGFDEKLFF.

The table lists this clone with a count of one. The rearrangement links TRBV9 to TRBJ2-2, with D maybe TRBD2 (5 bases). The V end lost 4 bases, the J end lost 1 base, and 14 bases lay between the germline ends. This CDR3 comprises 16 residues. Germline V gene lookup returns CDR1 SGDLS and CDR2 YYNGEE. The CDR3 DNA reads as TGTGCCAGCAGCCCTTTAGAGGGCAAGAACACCGGGGAGCTGTTTTTT. Translated: CASSPLEGKNTGELFF.

The CDR3: CASTPGTSNPGELFF. In DNA, the CDR3 is TGTGCCAGCACCCCCGGGACTAGCAATCCCGGGGAGCTGTTTTTT. The chain is built from TRBV11-3 and TRBJ2-2; 9 positions agree with TRBD2. V shed 7 bases and J 6 bases; nucleotides not matched to a gene: 9. This CDR3 region has 15 residues. Germline V lookup: CDR1 SGHNT, CDR2 YENEEA.

The chain uses TRBV4-1 and TRBJ1-4; 7 positions match TRBD1. The junction had 3 bases not matched to a gene; V was cut back by 4 bases and J by 4 bases. Germline V gives CDR1 MGHRA, CDR2 YSYEKL. The CDR3 has 14 amino acids. The CDR3 spells CASSPTGVNEKLFF. The CDR3 nucleotides read TGCGCCAGCAGCCCTACAGGGGTTAATGAAAAACTGTTTTTT.

The J gene is TRBJ2-2, the V gene TRBV7-9; D not resolved. CDR1 and CDR2 (germline): SEHNR, FQNEAQ (reference sequence). The CDR3 contains 14 residues. Trimming took off 6 bases at V and 6 bases at J, with 14 bases between the two ends. The CDR3 nucleotides read TGTGCCAGCAGTTACAACATGGGCGCCGGGGAGCTGTTTTTT. Residues: CASSYNMGAGELFF.

The chain has TRBV7-6 and TRBJ2-2; TRBD2 agrees at 7 bases. V shed 4 bases and J 3 bases; nucleotides not matched to a gene: 11. Germline values: CDR1 SGHVS, CDR2 FNYEAQ. This CDR3 is built from 17 residues. CDR3 DNA: TGTGCCAGCAGCTCTCCAGAAAGCGGGAATGACACCGGGGAGCTGTTTTTT. Its translation: CASSSPESGNDTGELFF.

This clone showed up just a few times. This rearrangement joins TRBV11-2 to TRBJ2-5, with a tentative D call TRBD2 (7 bases). The CDR3 runs 15 residues. The germline gives CDR1 SGHAT, CDR2 FQNNGV. The V and J ends lost 5 bases and 1 base respectively, with 14 bases between them. DNA for the CDR3: TGTGCCAGCAGCCGGGGGGCAGGGCTCCAAGAGACCCAGTACTTC. Protein: CASSRGAGLQETQYF.

The rearrangement links TRBV5-6 to TRBJ1-1, with D perhaps TRBD1 (6 bases). The CDR3 is made up of 14 amino acids. The germline gives CDR1 SGHDT, CDR2 YYEEEE. V was cut by 3 bases and J by 3 bases, with 12 bases left in between. The CDR3, as DNA: TGTGCCAGCAGCTGGCCATCAGGGGACACTGAAGCTTTCTTT. Protein: CASSWPSGDTEAFF.

The rearrangement links TRBV13 to TRBJ2-7; no definite D call. Trimming stripped 3 bases from V and 3 bases from J, with 9 bases between. The germline V gene has CDR1 PRHDT and CDR2 FYEKMQ (reference sequence). The CDR3 runs 13 residues. The CDR3: CASSFGVNYEQYF. For the CDR3, the DNA is TGTGCCAGCAGCTTCGGAGTCAACTACGAGCAGTACTTC.

This chain uses TRBV28 with TRBJ1-5; 7 nucleotides match TRBD1. Germline CDR1 reads MDHEN; CDR2 reads SYDVKM. This CDR3 region has 17 residues. Trimming took 5 bases from V and 6 from J; bases not matched to a gene: 16. CDR3 residues: CASSPDRERKGGQPQHF. The CDR3 DNA sequence: TGTGCCAGCAGTCCTGACAGGGAGAGAAAGGGGGGTCAGCCCCAGCATTTT.

The genes are TRBV10-1 and TRBJ1-1, with D tentatively TRBD1 (5 bases). The CDR3 extends over 13 amino acids. Deletions cut 2 bases from V and 1 base from J, with 5 bases between. Germline-derived CDR1 and CDR2 are WNHNN and SYGVQD (reference sequence). This chain's CDR3 is CASSEQGNTEAFF. As DNA, the CDR3 is TGCGCCAGCAGTGAGCAGGGGAACACTGAAGCTTTCTTT.

This chain connects TRBV7-9 to TRBJ2-5; the D is unclear. V was shortened by 3 bases and J by 5 bases, with 13 bases between the two germline ends. This CDR3 spans 14 amino acids. CDR1 is SEHNR, CDR2 FQNEAQ, per germline (reference sequence). CDR3 coding DNA: TGTGCCAGCAGCTTGGGCCCCACAGCCGAGACCCAGTACTTC. This encodes CASSLGPTAETQYF.

A remark on this clone: Other DNA sequences of this sample code for an identical CDR3. This chain uses TRBV5-1 with TRBJ2-7; no reliable D call. Trimming removed 2 bases from V and 4 bases from J, with 10 bases in between. CDR1 SGHRS and CDR2 YFSETQ come from the germline V gene. The CDR3 consists of 13 residues. CDR3 nucleotides: TGCGCCAGCAGCTTCGGGCAGCATTACGAGCAGTACTTC. This encodes CASSFGQHYEQYF.

The chain has TRBV28 and TRBJ2-1; D call uncertain. The V end was cut by 2 bases, the J end by 5 bases, with 7 bases between. This CDR3 spans 13 amino acids. Germline V gene sequence: CDR1 MDHEN, CDR2 SYDVKM. CDR3 region: CASSLINNNEQFF. CDR3 DNA sequence: TGTGCCAGCAGTTTAATTAACAACAATGAGCAGTTCTTC. The full variable domain, its missing parts supplied by reference TRBV28 and TRBJ2-1, is DVKVTQSSRYLVKRTGEKVFLECVQDMDHENMFWYRQDPGLGLRLIYFSYDVKMKEKGDIPEGYSVSREKKERFSLILESASTNQTSMYLCASSLINNNEQFFGPGTRLTVL.

This clone was seen only once. The chain employs TRBV14 and TRBJ1-4; possibly TRBD1 for D (5 bases). Deletions cut 1 base from V and 8 bases from J, with 14 bases between. The CDR3 loop spans 15 amino acids. Germline CDR1 is SGHDN and CDR2 is FVKESK. Written as DNA, the CDR3 is TGTGCCAGCAGCCAAGCCGGGACCTTTCCCGAAAAACTGTTTTTT. It is translated as CASSQAGTFPEKLFF.

This chain uses TRBV9 with TRBJ2-1, with D possibly matching TRBD1 (6 bases). The CDR3 is 16 residues long. CDR1 and CDR2 from the germline V gene are SGDLS and YYNGEE. Between the trimmed V and J ends, which lost 4 bases and 6 bases, there was a span of 20 bases. This CDR3 is CASSPRQGWVANEQFF. As DNA, the CDR3 is TGTGCCAGCAGCCCTCGGCAGGGGTGGGTCGCCAATGAGCAGTTCTTC. Full variable domain (missing parts from reference TRBV9 and TRBJ2-1): DSGVTQTPKHLITATGQRVTLRCSPRSGDLSVYWYQQSLDQGLQFLIQYYNGEERAKGNILERFSAQQFPDLHSELNLSSLELGDSALYFCASSPRQGWVANEQFFGPGTRLTVL.

The rearrangement uses TRBV10-3 and TRBJ2-7; 7 nucleotides line up with TRBD1. V was clipped by 6 bases and J by 3 bases; unmatched bases: 11. This CDR3 region has 15 residues. Germline-derived CDR1 and CDR2 are ENHRY and SYGVKD. The CDR3: CAIRETGNEDYEQYF. The CDR3 nucleotides read TGTGCCATCAGAGAGACAGGGAATGAAGACTACGAGCAGTACTTC.

The genes are TRBV5-1 and TRBJ2-7; D is possibly TRBD1 (7 bases). In germline, CDR1 is SGHRS, CDR2 YFSETQ. V dropped 4 bases and J dropped 5 bases, with 22 bases sitting between them. The CDR3 runs 16 residues. CDR3 in DNA: TGCGCCAGCAGCGCGCTGGAGGGGGCAGGAGCCGACGAGCAGTACTTC. This gives the protein CASSALEGAGADEQYF.